The 5 T cell receptor beta chains in this list originate from one sample, sequenced in a study of Ad26.COV2.S vaccination and SARS-CoV-2 variants. Assay: immunoSEQ multiplex PCR; the TCRdb copy retains only in-frame clones and omits some. Here the sample spans about 350,000 clones, approximately 86% being singletons. Documented treatment: around 19 received Ad26.COV2.S at low or high dose, single or two shots; five or six received placebo; per-sample allocation not given. Sampling took place 63 days after the first vaccine or placebo injection. The specimen was peripheral blood, collected in a trial of Ad26.COV2.S vaccine versus placebo. The receptors stem from a person between 18 and 65 years old who received the Ad26.COV2.S COVID-19 vaccine or a placebo.

The chain uses TRBV7-8 and TRBJ1-4; D perhaps matches TRBD1 (6 bases). The CDR3 sequence is 15 residues long. Germline V gene sequence: CDR1 SGHVS, CDR2 FQNEAQ. Trimming took 4 bases from V and 4 from J, leaving 13 bases between them. The CDR3 DNA sequence: TGTGCCAGCAGCTCATCGACAGGCCTTAATGAAAAACTGTTTTTT. It yields the protein CASSSSTGLNEKLFF.

V usage is TRBV7-2 and J usage is TRBJ2-2, with D hard to call. The V end was cut by 3 bases, the J end by 6 bases, with 8 bases between. Germline CDR1 SGHTA, CDR2 FQGNSA. The CDR3 totals 13 residues. CDR3 sequence: CASSLLGSGELFF. DNA of the CDR3: TGTGCCAGCAGCTTGCTAGGCTCCGGGGAGCTGTTTTTT. Based on the CDR3 plus reference TRBV7-2 and TRBJ2-2, the full variable domain is GAGVSQSPSNKVTEKGKDVELRCDPISGHTALYWYRQSLGQGLEFLIYFQGNSAPDKSGLPSDRFSAERTGGSVSTLTIQRTQQEDSAVYLCASSLLGSGELFFGEGSRLTVL.

This chain connects TRBV4-2 to TRBJ1-1; D ambiguous. Trimming shortened V by 0 bases and J by 3 bases, and 8 bases separated the two germline ends. The CDR3 spans 14 residues. CDR1 LGHNA and CDR2 YNFKEQ come from the germline V gene. The CDR3 region is CASSQDIRYTEAFF. CDR3 bases: TGTGCCAGCAGCCAAGATATTCGGTACACTGAAGCTTTCTTT.

J is TRBJ2-1 and V is TRBV30, with D maybe TRBD1 (5 bases). Germline assignment: CDR1 GTSNPN and CDR2 SVGIG (reference sequence). The CDR3 runs to 13 residues. The germline V and J ends were trimmed by 1 base and 5 bases, with 9 bases remaining between them. The CDR3 sequence: CAWSGPRDNEQFF. DNA for the CDR3: TGTGCCTGGAGTGGGCCCAGGGACAATGAGCAGTTCTTC.

J is TRBJ2-5 and V is TRBV7-2; D unclear. Germline values: CDR1 SGHTA, CDR2 FQGNSA. Trimming pared 4 bases from V and 0 bases from J, leaving 12 bases between. The CDR3 has 15 residues. CDR3 region: CASSWEAPHQETQYF. CDR3 DNA sequence: TGTGCCAGCAGCTGGGAAGCCCCACACCAAGAGACCCAGTACTTC.